A single sample is the source of the 7 T cell receptor beta chains below, sequenced in a study of response to subunit inactivated influenza vaccine. Each CDR3 protein is one row after TCRdb ran MiXCR on the RT-PCR reads. The repertoire holds roughly 570,000 distinct CDR3 sequences, with under 15% as singletons. The sample here was PBMCs from blood, taken 40 to 50 days after vaccination. The source of these receptors is a man between 45 and 60 years old who received an inactivated influenza vaccine.

The chain links TRBV6-5 to TRBJ1-2; TRBD1 matches at 9 bases. CDR1 is MNHEY and CDR2 is SVGAGI in the germline V gene. The CDR3 runs to 12 residues. After removal of 5 bases from V and 8 bases from J, the junction contained 3 bases not matched to a gene. The CDR3: CASSETGGGYTF. CDR3 DNA: TGTGCCAGCAGTGAGACAGGGGGAGGCTACACCTTC.

Points on this clonotype: A read error is possible here, since a much larger clone lies one base away. This chain links TRBV4-2 with TRBJ1-1, with no clear D. Germline values: CDR1 LGHNA, CDR2 YNFKEQ. The CDR3 is 14 residues long. Deletions cut 1 base from V and 5 bases from J, with 11 bases between. This CDR3 reads CASSQARSNTEAFF. In DNA, the CDR3 is TGTGCCAGCAGCCAAGCACGGAGTAATACTGAAGCTTTCTTT.

The chain employs TRBV7-2 and TRBJ2-3; TRBD1 aligns across 8 bases. The CDR3 contains 15 residues. Per germline, CDR1 SGHTA and CDR2 FQGNSA. The J segment lost 3 bases and the V segment lost 5 bases, leaving 7 bases of the junction unmatched. The CDR3 sequence: CASSIVQGATDTQYF. The DNA of the CDR3 is TGTGCCAGCAGCATCGTGCAGGGGGCTACAGATACGCAGTATTTT.

J is TRBJ2-2 and V is TRBV5-1; TRBD2 matches 11 bases. The CDR3 has 16 residues. V was pared by 9 bases and J by 3 bases, with 10 bases of the junction left unmatched. Looked up from germline, CDR1 is SGHRS and CDR2 is YFSETQ. The CDR3: CATIAPGLADTGELFF. The CDR3 DNA follows: TGCGCCACCATAGCCCCGGGACTAGCGGACACCGGGGAGCTGTTTTTT.

V is TRBV28 and J is TRBJ2-3; 10 bases are a match to TRBD2. This CDR3 contains 16 residues. CDR1 is MDHEN and CDR2 is SYDVKM in the germline V gene. Trimming at V came to 1 base and at J to 4 bases, leaving 5 bases not matched to a gene. The CDR3 nucleotides are TGTGCCAGCAGTTTATTACAGCGGGGGGGCTCAGATACGCAGTATTTT. This sequence encodes CASSLLQRGGSDTQYF.

The chain carries TRBV5-1 and TRBJ1-2; 7 nucleotides agree with TRBD1. CDR1 is SGHRS, CDR2 YFSETQ, per germline. The V and J ends lost 1 base and 6 bases, in that order; junction bases with no gene match: 9. The CDR3 consists of 15 residues. CDR3 coding DNA: TGCGCCAGCAGCTTGCGGACCGACAGGGCGGATGGCTACACCTTC. It codes for CASSLRTDRADGYTF.

This sequence joins TRBV7-2 and TRBJ2-3; 8 bases are shared with TRBD2. The V gene end was trimmed by 5 bases and the J gene end by 0 bases; junction bases not matched to a gene: 10. The CDR3 sequence is 17 residues long. CDR1 and CDR2 from the germline V gene are SGHTA and FQGNSA. The CDR3 nucleotides are TGTGCCAGCAGCAGAAAACAGCGGGAGCTGAGCACAGATACGCAGTATTTT. Its translation: CASSRKQRELSTDTQYF.